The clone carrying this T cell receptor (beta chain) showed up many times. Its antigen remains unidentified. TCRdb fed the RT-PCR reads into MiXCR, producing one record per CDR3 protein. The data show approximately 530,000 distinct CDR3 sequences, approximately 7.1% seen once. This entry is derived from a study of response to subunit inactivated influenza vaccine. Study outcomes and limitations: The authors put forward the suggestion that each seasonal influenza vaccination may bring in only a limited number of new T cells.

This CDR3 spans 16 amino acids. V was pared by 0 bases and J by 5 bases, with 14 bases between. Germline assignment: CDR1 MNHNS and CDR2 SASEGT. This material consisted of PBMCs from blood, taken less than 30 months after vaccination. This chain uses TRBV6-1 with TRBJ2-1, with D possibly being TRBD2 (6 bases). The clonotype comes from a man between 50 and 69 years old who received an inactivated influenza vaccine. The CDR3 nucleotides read TGTGCCAGCAGTGAAGCAGGCGGGGCGAGCAACAATGAGCAGTTCTTC. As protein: CASSEAGGASNNEQFF.